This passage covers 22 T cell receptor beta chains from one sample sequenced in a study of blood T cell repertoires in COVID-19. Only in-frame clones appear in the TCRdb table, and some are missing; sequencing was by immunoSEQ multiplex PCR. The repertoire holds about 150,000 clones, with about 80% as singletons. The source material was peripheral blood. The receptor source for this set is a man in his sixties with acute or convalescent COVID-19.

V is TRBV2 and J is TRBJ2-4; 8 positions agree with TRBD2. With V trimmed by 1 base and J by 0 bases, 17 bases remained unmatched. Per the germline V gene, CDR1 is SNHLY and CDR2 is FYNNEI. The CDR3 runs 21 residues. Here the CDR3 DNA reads TGTGCCAGCAGTGAAGATGCCCCCCCGGTAGCGGGAAACCCAGCCAAAAACATTCAGTACTTC. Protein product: CASSEDAPPVAGNPAKNIQYF.

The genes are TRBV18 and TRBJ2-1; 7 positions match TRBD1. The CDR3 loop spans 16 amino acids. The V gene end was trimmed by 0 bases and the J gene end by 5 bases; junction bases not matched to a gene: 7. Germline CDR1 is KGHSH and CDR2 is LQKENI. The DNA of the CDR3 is TGTGCCAGCTCACCACCGACAGGGTCGTGGAACAATGAGCAGTTCTTC. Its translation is CASSPPTGSWNNEQFF.

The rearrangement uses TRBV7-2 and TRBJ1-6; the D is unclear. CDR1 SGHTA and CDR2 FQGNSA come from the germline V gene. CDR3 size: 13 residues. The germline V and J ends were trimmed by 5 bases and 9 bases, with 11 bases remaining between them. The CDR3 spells CASSQTASSPLHF. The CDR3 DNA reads TGTGCCAGCAGCCAAACGGCTAGTTCACCCCTCCACTTT. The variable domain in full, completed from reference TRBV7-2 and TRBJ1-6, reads GAGVSQSPSNKVTEKGKDVELRCDPISGHTALYWYRQSLGQGLEFLIYFQGNSAPDKSGLPSDRFSAERTGGSVSTLTIQRTQQEDSAVYLCASSQTASSPLHFGNGTRLTVT.

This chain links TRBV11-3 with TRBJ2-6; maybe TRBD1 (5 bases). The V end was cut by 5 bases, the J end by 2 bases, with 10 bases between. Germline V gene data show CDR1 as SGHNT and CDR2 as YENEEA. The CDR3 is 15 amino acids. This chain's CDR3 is CASSPTGAGANVLTF. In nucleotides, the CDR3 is TGTGCCAGCAGCCCAACAGGAGCTGGGGCCAACGTCCTGACTTTC.

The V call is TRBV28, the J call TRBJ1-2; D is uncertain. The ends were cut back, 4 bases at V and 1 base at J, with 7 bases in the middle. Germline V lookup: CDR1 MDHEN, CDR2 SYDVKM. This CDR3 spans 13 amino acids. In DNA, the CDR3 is TGTGCCAGCAGTTCAGGTGATAACTATGGCTACACCTTC. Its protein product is CASSSGDNYGYTF.

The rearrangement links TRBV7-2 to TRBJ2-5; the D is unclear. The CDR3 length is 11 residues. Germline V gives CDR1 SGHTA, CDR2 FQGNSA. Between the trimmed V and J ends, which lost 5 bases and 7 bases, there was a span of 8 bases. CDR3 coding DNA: TGTGCCAGCAGCCCTTCGAGGACCCAGTACTTC. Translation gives CASSPSRTQYF.

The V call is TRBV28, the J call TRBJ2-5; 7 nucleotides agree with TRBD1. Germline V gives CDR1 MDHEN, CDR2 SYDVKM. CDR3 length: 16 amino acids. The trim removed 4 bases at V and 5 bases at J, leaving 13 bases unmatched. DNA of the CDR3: TGTGCCAGCAGTTCACGACAGGGCGTACGACGGGAGACCCAGTACTTC. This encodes CASSSRQGVRRETQYF.

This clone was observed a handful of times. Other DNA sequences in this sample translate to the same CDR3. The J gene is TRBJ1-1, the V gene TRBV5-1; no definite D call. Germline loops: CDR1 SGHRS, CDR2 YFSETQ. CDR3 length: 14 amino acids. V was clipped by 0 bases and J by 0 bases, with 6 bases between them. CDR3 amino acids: CASSLAGMNTEAFF. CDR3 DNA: TGCGCCAGCAGCTTGGCGGGGATGAACACTGAAGCTTTCTTT.

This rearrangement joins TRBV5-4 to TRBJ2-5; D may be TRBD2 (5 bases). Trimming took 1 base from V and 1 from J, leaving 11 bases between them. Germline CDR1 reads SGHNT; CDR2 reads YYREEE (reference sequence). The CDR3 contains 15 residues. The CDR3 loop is CASSLSGAGQETQYF. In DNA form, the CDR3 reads TGTGCCAGCAGCTTGAGTGGTGCGGGCCAAGAGACCCAGTACTTC. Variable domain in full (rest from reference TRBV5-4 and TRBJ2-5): ETGVTQSPTHLIKTRGQQVTLRCSSQSGHNTVSWYQQALGQGPQFIFQYYREEENGRGNFPPRFSGLQFPNYSSELNVNALELDDSALYLCASSLSGAGQETQYFGPGTRLLVL.

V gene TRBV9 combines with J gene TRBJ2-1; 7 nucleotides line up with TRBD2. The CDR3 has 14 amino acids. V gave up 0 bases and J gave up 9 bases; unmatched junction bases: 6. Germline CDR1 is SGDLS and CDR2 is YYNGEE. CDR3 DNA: TGTGCCAGCAGCGTAGATACGGGAGGAGCTGAGCAGTTCTTC. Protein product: CASSVDTGGAEQFF.

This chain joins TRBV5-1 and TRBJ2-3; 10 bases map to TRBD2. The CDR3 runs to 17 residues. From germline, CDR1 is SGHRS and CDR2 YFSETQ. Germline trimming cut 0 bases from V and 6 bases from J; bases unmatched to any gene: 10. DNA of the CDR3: TGCGCCAGCAGCTTGGGAGCAGCGGGGGGGCAATCGGATACGCAGTATTTT. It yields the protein CASSLGAAGGQSDTQYF.

CDR3 protein: CASSVHSGSGLSTDTQYF. CDR3 sequence (DNA): TGTGCCAGCAGCGTGCATAGCGGGAGTGGGTTATCCACAGATACGCAGTATTTT. The gene calls are TRBV9 and TRBJ2-3, with TRBD2 identical over 9 bases. This CDR3 region has 18 residues. The germline V gene encodes CDR1 SGDLS and CDR2 YYNGEE. With V trimmed by 2 bases and J by 2 bases, 12 bases remained unmatched.

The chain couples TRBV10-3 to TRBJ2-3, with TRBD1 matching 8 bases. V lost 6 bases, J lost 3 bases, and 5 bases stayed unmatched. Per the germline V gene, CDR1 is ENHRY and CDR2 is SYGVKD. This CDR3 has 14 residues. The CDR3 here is CAIRRTGITDTQYF. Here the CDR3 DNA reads TGTGCCATCAGGCGGACAGGGATTACAGATACGCAGTATTTT.

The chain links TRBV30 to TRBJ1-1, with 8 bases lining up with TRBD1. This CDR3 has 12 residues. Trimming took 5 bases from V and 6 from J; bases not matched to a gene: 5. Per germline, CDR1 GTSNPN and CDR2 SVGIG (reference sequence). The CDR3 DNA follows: TGTGCCTGGCGACAGGGGTATGCTGAAGCTTTCTTT. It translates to CAWRQGYAEAFF.

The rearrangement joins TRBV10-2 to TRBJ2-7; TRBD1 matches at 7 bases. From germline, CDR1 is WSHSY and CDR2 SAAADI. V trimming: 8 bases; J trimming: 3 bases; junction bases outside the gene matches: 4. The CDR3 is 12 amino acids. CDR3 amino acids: CASGAGGYEQYF. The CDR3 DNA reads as TGCGCCAGCGGTGCAGGGGGCTACGAGCAGTACTTC.

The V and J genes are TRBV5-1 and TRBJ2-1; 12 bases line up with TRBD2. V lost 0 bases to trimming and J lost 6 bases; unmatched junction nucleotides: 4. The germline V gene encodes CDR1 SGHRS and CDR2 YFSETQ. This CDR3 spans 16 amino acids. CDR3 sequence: CASSLDPSGGANEQFF. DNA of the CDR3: TGCGCCAGCAGCTTGGACCCTAGCGGGGGGGCCAATGAGCAGTTCTTC.

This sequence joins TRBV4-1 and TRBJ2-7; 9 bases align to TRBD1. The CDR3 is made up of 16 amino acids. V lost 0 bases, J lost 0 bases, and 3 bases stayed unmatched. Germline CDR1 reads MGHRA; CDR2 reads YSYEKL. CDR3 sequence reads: CASSQDLTGGSYEQYF. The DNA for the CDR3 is TGCGCCAGCAGCCAAGATCTGACAGGGGGCTCCTACGAGCAGTACTTC.

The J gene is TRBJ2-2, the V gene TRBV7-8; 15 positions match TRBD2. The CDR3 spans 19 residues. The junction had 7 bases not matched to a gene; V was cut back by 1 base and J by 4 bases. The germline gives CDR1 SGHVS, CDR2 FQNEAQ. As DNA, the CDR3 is TGTGCCAGCAGCTTAGGGACTAGCGGGGGGGCCGGAACCACCGGGGAGCTGTTTTTT. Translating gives CASSLGTSGGAGTTGELFF.

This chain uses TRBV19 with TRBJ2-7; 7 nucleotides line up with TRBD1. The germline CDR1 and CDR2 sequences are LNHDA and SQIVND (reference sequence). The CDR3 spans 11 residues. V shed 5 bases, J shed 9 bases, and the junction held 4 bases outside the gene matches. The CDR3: CASSFRDRQYF. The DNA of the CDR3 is TGTGCCAGTAGTTTCCGGGACAGGCAGTACTTC.

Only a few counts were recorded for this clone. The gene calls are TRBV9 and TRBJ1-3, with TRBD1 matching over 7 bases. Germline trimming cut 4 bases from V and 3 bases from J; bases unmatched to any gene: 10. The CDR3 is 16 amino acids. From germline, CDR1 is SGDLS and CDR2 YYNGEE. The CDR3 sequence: CASSLGTVSGGNTIYF. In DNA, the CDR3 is TGTGCCAGCAGCCTAGGGACAGTATCGGGTGGAAACACCATATATTTT.

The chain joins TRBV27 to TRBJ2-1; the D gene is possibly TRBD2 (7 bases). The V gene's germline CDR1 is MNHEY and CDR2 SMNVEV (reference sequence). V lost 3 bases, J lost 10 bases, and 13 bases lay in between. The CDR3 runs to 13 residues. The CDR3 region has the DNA TGTGCCAGCAGTTTCTGGGGCGGGGGCGAGCAGTTCTTC. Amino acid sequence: CASSFWGGGEQFF.

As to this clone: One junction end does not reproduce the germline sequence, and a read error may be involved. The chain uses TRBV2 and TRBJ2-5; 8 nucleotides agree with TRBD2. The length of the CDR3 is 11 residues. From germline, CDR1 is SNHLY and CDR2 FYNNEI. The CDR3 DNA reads TGTGCCAGCAGTTCAAGCGGGAGAGGAGACTTC. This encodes CASSSSGRGDF. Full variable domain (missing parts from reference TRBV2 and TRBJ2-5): EPEVTQTPSHQVTQMGQEVILRCVPISNHLYFYWYRQILGQKVEFLVSFYNNEISEKSEIFDDQFSVERPDGSNFTLKIRSTKLEDSAMYFCASSSSGRGDFGPGTRLLVL.